Each of the 30 T cell receptor beta chains below was sequenced from the same sample in a study of a mutant IDH1 vaccine in newly diagnosed glioma. Profiling relied on immunoSEQ multiplex PCR, and the TCRdb table lists in-frame clones only, not all of them. This sample yields 60,000 to 85,000 clones, of which 85% to 90% are seen a single time; approximately 0.8% belongs to the top ten. Sample time point: week 23, last vaccination. Topical imiquimod was applied with each vaccine dose, which held 300 ug of mutant IDH1 20-mer peptide. Their target antigens are unknown. The material sequenced was PBMCs, taken from a glioma patient whose treatment included an IDH1 peptide vaccine. The receptors shown here come from a woman aged 45-59 years with glioma.

The chain has TRBV14 and TRBJ2-1; no reliable D call. The CDR3 totals 13 residues. CDR1 is SGHDN, CDR2 FVKESK, per germline. V was shortened by 3 bases and J by 7 bases, with 10 bases between the two germline ends. Here the CDR3 DNA reads TGTGCCAGCAGCCAGCCTCTCACGAATGAGCAGTTCTTC. It translates to CASSQPLTNEQFF. Full variable domain (missing parts from reference TRBV14 and TRBJ2-1): EAGVTQFPSHSVIEKGQTVTLRCDPISGHDNLYWYRRVMGKEIKFLLHFVKESKQDESGMPNNRFLAERTGGTYSTLKVQPAELEDSGVYFCASSQPLTNEQFFGPGTRLTVL.

This clone was found once. The chain combines TRBV30 with TRBJ1-2; D not resolved. The CDR3 length is 16 residues. V lost 0 bases and J 1 base, leaving 15 bases between the germline ends. Germline values: CDR1 GTSNPN, CDR2 SVGIG (reference sequence). The CDR3 loop reads CAWSVTPRGYNYGYTF. Written as DNA, the CDR3 is TGTGCCTGGAGTGTGACTCCCCGAGGATATAACTATGGCTACACCTTC.

The chain combines TRBV13 with TRBJ1-4; tentatively, D is TRBD1 (6 bases). The V and J ends lost 5 bases and 3 bases respectively, with 16 bases between them. CDR1 PRHDT and CDR2 FYEKMQ come from the germline V gene (reference sequence). This CDR3 has 16 amino acids. CDR3 sequence (DNA): TGTGCCAGCAGCCCGCGGAGGGGGGGGGCTAATGAAAAACTGTTTTTT. This sequence encodes CASSPRRGGANEKLFF.

The rearrangement uses TRBV7-8 and TRBJ2-5; D is ambiguous. This CDR3 spans 12 amino acids. The germline V gene has CDR1 SGHVS and CDR2 FQNEAQ. V was cut by 5 bases and J by 5 bases, with 9 bases left in between. This CDR3 is CASSRRTETQYF. CDR3 DNA sequence: TGTGCCAGCAGCCGGCGAACGGAGACCCAGTACTTC. Full variable domain (outside the CDR3, taken from reference TRBV7-8 and TRBJ2-5): GAGVSQSPRYKVAKRGQDVALRCDPISGHVSLFWYQQALGQGPEFLTYFQNEAQLDKSGLPSDRFFAERPEGSVSTLKIQRTQQEDSAVYLCASSRRTETQYFGPGTRLLVL.

V usage is TRBV5-5 and J usage is TRBJ1-2, with a weak D call TRBD1 (6 bases). The CDR3 has 14 amino acids. From germline, CDR1 is SGHKS and CDR2 YYEKEE (reference sequence). The V and J ends lost 4 bases and 3 bases respectively, with 13 bases between them. The DNA of the CDR3 is TGTGCCAGCAGCCCGAGACAGGACGACTATGGCTACACCTTC. It codes for CASSPRQDDYGYTF.

V is TRBV28 and J is TRBJ2-5; no reliable D call. The V and J ends lost 5 bases and 3 bases respectively, with 4 bases between them. Germline lookup yields CDR1 MDHEN and CDR2 SYDVKM. The CDR3 consists of 11 residues. The CDR3 coding sequence is TGTGCCAGCAGTAACGAAGAGACCCAGTACTTC. Translation gives CASSNEETQYF.

The CDR3 protein is CATQQGARDGNYGYTF. The CDR3 bases are TGTGCCACCCAGCAGGGCGCACGGGACGGCAACTATGGCTACACCTTC. The V and J genes are TRBV28 and TRBJ1-2, with D perhaps matching TRBD1 (5 bases). V dropped 10 bases and J dropped 2 bases, with 23 bases sitting between them. CDR3 length: 16 amino acids. Per germline, CDR1 MDHEN and CDR2 SYDVKM.

J is TRBJ1-5 and V is TRBV5-5; no definite D call. The CDR3 totals 15 residues. Germline assignment: CDR1 SGHKS and CDR2 YYEKEE (reference sequence). The V and J ends lost 1 base and 4 bases respectively, with 12 bases between them. CDR3 coding DNA: TGTGCCAGCAGCTTGACAGCCCCGAGGAATCAGCCCCAGCATTTT. Translated, it gives CASSLTAPRNQPQHF.

The rearrangement joins TRBV28 to TRBJ1-1; D may be TRBD1 (5 bases). Looked up from germline, CDR1 is MDHEN and CDR2 is SYDVKM. The CDR3 is 14 amino acids. Trimming pared 5 bases from V and 9 bases from J, leaving 19 bases between. CDR3 bases: TGTGCCAGCAGTCCCGGACAATCACAGGATAAAGCTTTCTTT. It codes for CASSPGQSQDKAFF.

This clone appeared a single time. The V call is TRBV7-9, the J call TRBJ2-1; tentative D call: TRBD1 (6 bases). The CDR3 consists of 14 residues. Trimming left V 2 bases short and J 5 bases short, with 10 bases between. The germline CDR1 and CDR2 sequences are SEHNR and FQNEAQ (reference sequence). The CDR3 sequence: CASSLRQGNNEQFF. The CDR3 nucleotides read TGTGCCAGCAGCTTAAGGCAGGGGAACAATGAGCAGTTCTTC.

The chain has TRBV19 and TRBJ1-4, with 9 bases identical to TRBD1. After removal of 7 bases from V and 13 bases from J, the junction contained 16 bases not matched to a gene. The CDR3 runs 15 residues. Per the germline V gene, CDR1 is LNHDA and CDR2 is SQIVND (reference sequence). CDR3 coding DNA: TGTGCCAGTACCCTGGGACAGGGCCCCCAAGAGGGACTGTTTTTT. Translation gives CASTLGQGPQEGLFF.

The V and J genes are TRBV6-1 and TRBJ2-3; D may be TRBD1 (7 bases). Per germline, CDR1 MNHNS and CDR2 SASEGT. The CDR3 covers 14 residues. The germline V and J ends were trimmed by 7 bases and 2 bases, with 13 bases remaining between them. CDR3 loop: CASTRDRLTDTQYF. As DNA, the CDR3 is TGTGCCAGCACGCGGGACAGACTCACAGATACGCAGTATTTT.

V and J are TRBV10-3 and TRBJ2-1, with 11 bases fitting TRBD2. Germline CDR1 and CDR2: ENHRY and SYGVKD. This CDR3 has 16 residues. V dropped 6 bases and J dropped 9; count of bases not matched to a gene: 13. Here the CDR3 reads CAIRGSSGRAWGEQFF. The CDR3 DNA follows: TGTGCCATCAGGGGAAGTAGCGGGAGGGCCTGGGGTGAGCAGTTCTTC.

The rearrangement uses TRBV2 and TRBJ2-7; tentative D call: TRBD2 (5 bases). Germline V CDR1 and CDR2: SNHLY, FYNNEI. The CDR3 consists of 13 residues. V lost 3 bases and J lost 2, with 8 bases in between. CDR3 residues: CASSDLAPYEQYF. The DNA of the CDR3 is TGTGCCAGCAGTGATCTAGCTCCCTACGAGCAGTACTTC.

The rearrangement uses TRBV11-2 and TRBJ1-3; no firm D call. This CDR3 comprises 15 residues. The V end lost 2 bases, the J end lost 0 bases, and 8 bases lay between the germline ends. Germline lookup yields CDR1 SGHAT and CDR2 FQNNGV. For the CDR3, the DNA is TGTGCCAGCAGCTTAACGAGCCCCTCTGGAAACACCATATATTTT. Translation: CASSLTSPSGNTIYF.

This chain uses TRBV4-2 with TRBJ2-7; D is unclear. Trimming removed 3 bases from V and 2 bases from J, with 8 bases in between. The CDR3 loop spans 13 amino acids. Germline V gene sequence: CDR1 LGHNA, CDR2 YNFKEQ. CDR3 protein: CASSQAETYEQYF. For the CDR3, the DNA is TGTGCCAGCAGCCAGGCAGAGACCTACGAGCAGTACTTC.

The chain uses TRBV28 and TRBJ2-7; D uncertain. The CDR3 sequence is 13 residues long. From germline, CDR1 is MDHEN and CDR2 SYDVKM. The V end was cut by 2 bases, the J end by 2 bases, with 7 bases between. The chain's CDR3 is CASSLGRAYEQYF. The CDR3 DNA sequence: TGTGCCAGCAGTTTAGGAAGGGCCTACGAGCAGTACTTC. Supplemented by reference TRBV28 and TRBJ2-7, the full variable domain reads DVKVTQSSRYLVKRTGEKVFLECVQDMDHENMFWYRQDPGLGLRLIYFSYDVKMKEKGDIPEGYSVSREKKERFSLILESASTNQTSMYLCASSLGRAYEQYFGPGTRLTVT.

The chain's CDR3 is CASSLYGTGNTIYF. Written as DNA, the CDR3 is TGTGCCAGCAGTTTATATGGTACTGGAAACACCATATATTTT. The J gene is TRBJ1-3, the V gene TRBV28; D remains ambiguous. Germline V gene lookup returns CDR1 MDHEN and CDR2 SYDVKM. V lost 1 base and J 2 bases, leaving 6 bases between the germline ends. CDR3 length: 14 amino acids.

The rearrangement joins TRBV28 to TRBJ2-1; TRBD1 might be the D (5 bases). The CDR3 sequence is 14 residues long. Deletions cut 5 bases from V and 5 bases from J, with 13 bases between. The germline gives CDR1 MDHEN, CDR2 SYDVKM. This CDR3 is CASSRGALDNEQFF. CDR3 DNA: TGTGCCAGCAGTAGGGGCGCTCTGGACAATGAGCAGTTCTTC.

This chain connects TRBV7-9 to TRBJ1-1; tentative D call: TRBD1 (5 bases). Trimming took off 3 bases at V and 7 bases at J, with 18 bases between the two ends. The CDR3 is 15 residues long. Germline CDR1 is SEHNR and CDR2 is FQNEAQ (reference sequence). CDR3 nucleotides: TGTGCCAGCAGCTTCTCCCCTGATGACAGAAGTGAAGCTTTCTTT. The encoded protein is CASSFSPDDRSEAFF.

The rearrangement joins TRBV29-1 to TRBJ2-3; D is undetermined. CDR3 length equals 14 residues. The V gene's germline CDR1 is SQVTM and CDR2 ANQGSEA. Deletions cut 1 base from V and 0 bases from J, with 8 bases between. For the CDR3, the DNA is TGCAGCGTTGAAGCTTCGGCTAGCACAGATACGCAGTATTTT. Translated, it gives CSVEASASTDTQYF.

To note about this clone: One end of the junction is discordant with germline, which a read error may explain. The rearrangement links TRBV7-6 to TRBJ2-7; 7 bases fit TRBD2. The length of the CDR3 is 14 residues. Germline CDR1 SGHVS, CDR2 FNYEAQ. The CDR3 region is CAGTPGLAVYEQHF. The CDR3 nucleotides are TGTGCCGGCACCCCGGGGCTAGCGGTCTACGAGCAGCACTTC.

This sequence joins TRBV5-8 and TRBJ2-1; D not certain. Trimming took 2 bases from V and 8 from J, leaving 11 bases between them. Germline CDR1 SGHTS, CDR2 YDEGEE. CDR3 length: 13 amino acids. The CDR3: CASSFRPRHEQFF. In DNA form, the CDR3 reads TGTGCCAGCAGCTTCCGACCCCGCCATGAGCAGTTCTTC.

Regarding this clone: A junction end diverges from the germline sequence, so it may reflect a read error. The chain carries TRBV30 and TRBJ1-3; D gene ambiguous. The CDR3 loop spans 13 amino acids. Germline loops: CDR1 GTSNPN, CDR2 SVGIG (reference sequence). The CDR3 region has the DNA TGTGCCTGGAGATGGCGTCTCTGGAAACACCATATATTT. As protein: CAWRWRLWKHHIF. Full variable domain (outside the CDR3, taken from reference TRBV30 and TRBJ1-3): SQTIHQWPATLVQPVGSPLSLECTVEGTSNPNLYWYRQAAGRGLQLLFYSVGIGQISSEVPQNLSASRPQDRQFILSSKKLLLSDSGFYLCAWRWRLWKHHIFGEGSWLTVV.

This clone was picked up a small number of times. The chain is built from TRBV2 and TRBJ1-1; D unclear. Germline V gives CDR1 SNHLY, CDR2 FYNNEI. The germline V and J ends were trimmed by 6 bases and 0 bases, with 8 bases remaining between them. This CDR3 is built from 13 residues. This CDR3 is CASRGMMNTEAFF. CDR3 in DNA: TGTGCCAGCAGAGGGATGATGAACACTGAAGCTTTCTTT.

The chain couples TRBV15 to TRBJ2-7; 7 bases agree with TRBD2. Per germline, CDR1 LNHNV and CDR2 YYDKDF (reference sequence). This CDR3 has 16 residues. Trimming cost V 5 bases and J 1 base; bases outside gene matches: 11. The CDR3 region has the DNA TGTGCCACCAGCCGGGGGGAGGACCACAATTCCTACGAGCAGTACTTC. Translation gives CATSRGEDHNSYEQYF.

This chain connects TRBV18 to TRBJ2-7; 7 bases align to TRBD2. The V gene's germline CDR1 is KGHSH and CDR2 LQKENI. J lost 6 bases, V lost 2 bases, and 10 bases had no gene match. The CDR3 length is 15 residues. The CDR3 protein is CASSPGAGAVSEQYF. The CDR3 DNA is TGTGCCAGCTCACCAGGGGCGGGAGCGGTAAGCGAGCAGTACTTC.

The chain recombines TRBV5-4 with TRBJ2-2, with TRBD2 matching 7 bases. The germline gives CDR1 SGHNT, CDR2 YYREEE (reference sequence). With 0 bases clipped from V and 5 bases from J, the junction kept 7 bases outside the gene matches. CDR3 length: 16 amino acids. CDR3 in amino acids: CASSLAGGRETGELFF. CDR3 in DNA: TGTGCCAGCAGCTTGGCGGGCGGGAGAGAGACCGGGGAGCTGTTTTTT.

The chain recombines TRBV28 with TRBJ1-1; D gene uncertain. This CDR3 is built from 12 residues. The germline CDR1 and CDR2 sequences are MDHEN and SYDVKM. V shed 3 bases and J shed 9 bases, with 11 bases lying between them. This chain's CDR3 is CASSFPGRQAFF. DNA for the CDR3: TGTGCCAGCAGTTTTCCGGGCAGGCAAGCTTTCTTT.

The rearrangement joins TRBV28 to TRBJ1-2, with TRBD1 as a possible D gene (5 bases). The CDR3 has 13 amino acids. Germline assignment: CDR1 MDHEN and CDR2 SYDVKM. Trimming shortened V by 8 bases and J by 5 bases, and 15 bases separated the two germline ends. CDR3 nucleotide sequence: TGTGCCAGCGGGACGGGCCCTCTTTATGGCTACACCTTC. This encodes CASGTGPLYGYTF.